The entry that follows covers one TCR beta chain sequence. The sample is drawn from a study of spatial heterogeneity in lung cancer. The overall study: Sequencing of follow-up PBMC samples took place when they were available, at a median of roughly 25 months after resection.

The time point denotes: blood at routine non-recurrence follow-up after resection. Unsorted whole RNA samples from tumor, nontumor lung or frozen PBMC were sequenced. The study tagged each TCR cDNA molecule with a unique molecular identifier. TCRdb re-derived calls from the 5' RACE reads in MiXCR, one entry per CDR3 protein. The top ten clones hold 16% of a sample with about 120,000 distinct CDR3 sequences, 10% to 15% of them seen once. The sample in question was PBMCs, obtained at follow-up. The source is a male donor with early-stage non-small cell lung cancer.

This chain's CDR3 is CASSPVGAGQGAFF. Here the CDR3 DNA reads TGTGCCAGCAGCCCGGTCGGGGCGGGACAGGGAGCTTTCTTT. The chain employs TRBV7-2 and TRBJ1-1, with 9 positions matching TRBD1. The ends lost 5 bases at V and 10 bases at J; junction bases unmatched: 11. This CDR3 is 14 amino acids long. In germline, CDR1 is SGHTA, CDR2 FQGNSA.